This T cell receptor beta chain was obtained from a study of T cell repertoires in cytomegalovirus infection (dated by TCRdb to the late 2010s). About the investigation overall: Recently identified HLA-C-restricted CMV epitopes, whose presentation resists viral immunomodulation, were targeted by peptide stimulations together with well-studied HLA-B-restricted epitopes. Donor HLA type was relevant to the analysis, as public TCR beta signatures indicated carriage of CMV infection together with the matching HLA type.

The data were produced on an Illumina HiSeq 1500. Starting from the raw public reads, TCRdb applied fastp trimming at Q25, assembled clones with MiXCR and retained in-frame beta chains. Entries that share a CDR3 protein sequence are merged under the most common genes and DNA. Within this sample are 360,000 or so distinct CDR3 sequences, with 34% of them counted one time only. The top ten hold less than 15% of the sample. The paper as a whole reports these results and caveats: Carriers of CMV infection plus the relevant HLA type were discriminated by the cumulative frequency of public TCR beta family members in the study cohort and in an independent roughly 400-donor cohort. The ex vivo response was dominated by HLA-C-restricted CMV-specific TCR beta clonotypes, and the single most frequent clonotype in two of eight donors was supplied by these HLA-C-restricted clonotypes.

As regards this clonotype: The antigen it recognizes is unknown. Qualities for individual bases were not recorded, and no much larger clone is one base off.

Explained via the paper, the treatment or condition label denotes: in vitro stimulation with specific CMV peptide epitopes to enrich CMV-specific T cells. This clonotype originated in a human donor in good health (CMV status not recorded). Some clones in this sample may be carry-over from other donors' samples. Sequenced material: cultured PBMCs, taken from culture after CMV antigen stimulation.

The DNA sequence follows: TGTGCCAGCAGTCGGACAGGGGCTGAGCCCCAGCATTTT. Its translation is CASSRTGAEPQHF. The rearrangement combines TRBV12-3 or TRBV12-4 with TRBJ1-5; 9 bases in the middle match TRBD1. CDR3 length: 13 amino acids, cysteine to phenylalanine. Only CDR3 DNA remains: 39 bases, in frame from the first base. Trimmed from V: 5 bases; trimmed from J: 8 bases; junction bases lacking a gene match: 4.